What follows are 27 T cell receptor beta chains derived from one specimen sequenced in a study of blood T cell repertoires in COVID-19. Profiling relied on immunoSEQ multiplex PCR, and the TCRdb table lists in-frame clones only, not all of them. The data hold around 6,300 clones, with roughly 88% observed a single time. The sequenced sample consisted of peripheral blood. The receptors stem from a human donor with active COVID-19. The donor label of this sample is uncertain.

This chain links TRBV29-1 with TRBJ2-7, with D perhaps matching TRBD1 (5 bases). The CDR3 is 14 amino acids. V was pared by 1 base and J by 3 bases, with 13 bases between. CDR1 is SQVTM, CDR2 ANQGSEA, per germline. The CDR3 coding sequence is TGCAGCGTTGAAGTGACAGACAAAGGCTACGAGCAGTACTTC. It encodes CSVEVTDKGYEQYF.

J is TRBJ1-5 and V is TRBV29-1; D unclear. CDR1 and CDR2 from the germline V gene are SQVTM and ANQGSEA. The germline V and J ends were trimmed by 6 bases and 0 bases, with 18 bases remaining between them. The CDR3 contains 16 residues. CDR3 DNA sequence: TGCAGCGTGGTGGTCGGGAGCTCAGATAGCAATCAGCCCCAGCATTTT. It translates to CSVVVGSSDSNQPQHF. Complete variable domain (other parts from reference TRBV29-1 and TRBJ1-5): SAVISQKPSRDICQRGTSLTIQCQVDSQVTMMFWYRQQPGQSLTLIATANQGSEATYESGFVIDKFPISRPNLTFSTLTVSNMSPEDSSIYLCSVVVGSSDSNQPQHFGDGTRLSIL.

The chain combines TRBV6-6 with TRBJ2-7; tentatively, D is TRBD2 (7 bases). The CDR3 is made up of 15 amino acids. Germline CDR1 reads MNHNY; CDR2 reads SVGAGI (reference sequence). Trimming cost V 0 bases and J 2 bases, with 11 bases left between them. The CDR3 reads CASSYSWGGPYEQYF. The CDR3 coding sequence is TGTGCCAGCAGTTACTCCTGGGGGGGCCCCTACGAGCAGTACTTC.

This chain connects TRBV5-4 to TRBJ1-2, with TRBD1 matching 8 bases. Trimming cost V 1 base and J 8 bases; bases outside gene matches: 4. This CDR3 contains 13 residues. The germline V gene encodes CDR1 SGHNT and CDR2 YYREEE (reference sequence). The DNA of the CDR3 is TGTGCCAGCAGCTTGACAGGGGGAGGGGGCTACACCTTC. Its translation is CASSLTGGGGYTF.

The gene calls are TRBV2 and TRBJ2-5, with unresolved D. This CDR3 spans 12 amino acids. Looked up from germline, CDR1 is SNHLY and CDR2 is FYNNEI. The V and J ends lost 5 bases and 4 bases respectively, with 8 bases between them. Written as DNA, the CDR3 is TGTGCCAGCAGTTATTCGCGAGAGACCCAGTACTTC. As protein: CASSYSRETQYF.

V and J are TRBV28 and TRBJ2-7; TRBD2 agrees at 9 bases. The V segment lost 5 bases and the J segment 0 bases; nucleotides outside the gene matches: 5. CDR3 length: 15 amino acids. CDR1 and CDR2 (germline): MDHEN, SYDVKM. The DNA of the CDR3 is TGTGCCAGCAGTGGGGGACTAGCCTACTCCTACGAGCAGTACTTC. This sequence encodes CASSGGLAYSYEQYF.

V is TRBV2 and J is TRBJ1-4; 10 nucleotides agree with TRBD1. Germline trimming cut 6 bases from V and 3 bases from J; bases unmatched to any gene: 1. The CDR3 has 14 residues. Germline CDR1 reads SNHLY; CDR2 reads FYNNEI. The CDR3 loop is CASSGQGANEKLFF. CDR3 in DNA: TGTGCCAGCAGCGGACAGGGGGCTAATGAAAAACTGTTTTTT.

CDR3 amino acids: CASSITGQVTDTQYF. The CDR3 DNA sequence: TGTGCCAGTAGTATCACGGGACAGGTCACAGATACGCAGTATTTT. The V gene is TRBV19, the J gene TRBJ2-3, with TRBD1 identical over 8 bases. Looked up from germline, CDR1 is LNHDA and CDR2 is SQIVND (reference sequence). The CDR3 sequence is 15 residues long. V was pared by 3 bases and J by 2 bases, with 4 bases of the junction left unmatched. Together with reference TRBV19 and TRBJ2-3, the CDR3 gives the full variable domain: DGGITQSPKYLFRKEGQNVTLSCEQNLNHDAMYWYRQDPGQGLRLIYYSQIVNDFQKGDIAEGYSVSREKKESFPLTVTSAQKNPTAFYLCASSITGQVTDTQYFGPGTRLTVL.

The J gene is TRBJ2-3, the V gene TRBV5-5; perhaps TRBD2 as D (5 bases). The CDR3 is 17 amino acids. The germline V and J ends were trimmed by 6 bases and 4 bases, with 24 bases remaining between them. CDR1 and CDR2 from the germline V gene are SGHKS and YYEKEE (reference sequence). CDR3 residues: CASTGLRPRTGADTQYF. CDR3 sequence (DNA): TGTGCCAGCACTGGGTTGCGACCGCGGACTGGCGCAGATACGCAGTATTTT.

The genes are TRBV4-1 and TRBJ2-7; tentatively, D is TRBD1 (6 bases). The germline gives CDR1 MGHRA, CDR2 YSYEKL. The CDR3 contains 15 residues. V gave up 2 bases and J gave up 0 bases, with 11 bases separating them. As DNA, the CDR3 is TGCGCCAGCAGCCAACCGGGGACATTCTCCTACGAGCAGTACTTC. Protein: CASSQPGTFSYEQYF.

V usage is TRBV19 and J usage is TRBJ1-5; TRBD1 matches 9 bases. The germline V gene encodes CDR1 LNHDA and CDR2 SQIVND (reference sequence). CDR3 length: 18 amino acids. The junction had 10 bases not matched to a gene; V was cut back by 2 bases and J by 2 bases. The CDR3 bases are TGTGCCAGTAGTATACTGGGGACAGGGAGTGGGGGCAATCAGCCCCAGCATTTT. Translated: CASSILGTGSGGNQPQHF.

Within the sample, this clone is large. The rearrangement joins TRBV28 to TRBJ1-5; D gene uncertain. Germline assignment: CDR1 MDHEN and CDR2 SYDVKM. The CDR3 runs to 15 residues. V was shortened by 3 bases and J by 1 base, with 10 bases between the two germline ends. CDR3 nucleotides: TGTGCCAGCAGTTTCGGAGTGAAGAGCAATCAGCCCCAGCATTTT. Its protein product is CASSFGVKSNQPQHF.

This clone was seen more than once but under ten times. J is TRBJ2-3 and V is TRBV28; 7 positions match TRBD2. Unmatched junction bases numbered 8, after V lost 2 bases and J lost 0 bases. This CDR3 is built from 17 residues. The germline V gene has CDR1 MDHEN and CDR2 SYDVKM. The CDR3 bases are TGTGCCAGCAGTTTAGGTTCTAGCGGAACCAGCACAGATACGCAGTATTTT. This translates into CASSLGSSGTSTDTQYF.

V is TRBV7-6 and J is TRBJ2-1, with 11 bases matching TRBD2. V was pared by 6 bases and J by 5 bases, with 6 bases of the junction left unmatched. In germline, CDR1 is SGHVS, CDR2 FNYEAQ. This CDR3 is 15 amino acids long. CDR3 protein: CASSHGTSGDNEQFF. As DNA, the CDR3 is TGTGCCAGCAGTCACGGGACTAGCGGCGACAATGAGCAGTTCTTC.

This chain links TRBV7-2 with TRBJ1-2, with 12 bases aligning to TRBD1. Germline-derived CDR1 and CDR2 are SGHTA and FQGNSA. J gave up 7 bases and V 0 bases, and 6 bases lay outside the gene matches. The CDR3 contains 16 residues. The CDR3 DNA reads as TGTGCCAGCAGCTTAGCGGCGGGGACAGGGGGCCTTGGCTACACCTTC. It translates to CASSLAAGTGGLGYTF.

The chain links TRBV27 to TRBJ2-1, with D possibly matching TRBD2 (5 bases). The CDR3 extends over 14 amino acids. Trimming removed 2 bases from V and 10 bases from J, with 15 bases in between. CDR1 and CDR2 from the germline V gene are MNHEY and SMNVEV (reference sequence). CDR3 sequence (DNA): TGTGCCAGCAGTTTAAAGATCGGACTCCGGGAGCAGTTCTTC. Protein: CASSLKIGLREQFF.

The CDR3 coding sequence is TGTGCCAGCAGCTCCAATCTAGCGGGAGGGAGGGCTACGCAGTATTTT. It codes for CASSSNLAGGRATQYF. The V call is TRBV11-2, the J call TRBJ2-3; 12 bases are a match to TRBD2. This CDR3 spans 16 amino acids. With 4 bases clipped from V and 8 bases from J, the junction kept 10 bases outside the gene matches. Germline assignment: CDR1 SGHAT and CDR2 FQNNGV.

The V call is TRBV6-5, the J call TRBJ2-2; D uncertain. The CDR3 contains 15 residues. CDR1 is MNHEY and CDR2 is SVGAGI in the germline V gene. The ends were cut back, 0 bases at V and 4 bases at J, with 9 bases in the middle. In DNA, the CDR3 is TGTGCCAGCAGTTACTCGCAGGCTCGCACCGGGGAGCTGTTTTTT. Amino acids: CASSYSQARTGELFF.

The chain uses TRBV28 and TRBJ2-7; 10 nucleotides agree with TRBD2. The V segment lost 6 bases and the J segment 5 bases; nucleotides outside the gene matches: 7. CDR3 length equals 14 residues. Germline CDR1 is MDHEN and CDR2 is SYDVKM. CDR3 sequence: CASSPSSGSDEQYF. The CDR3 DNA is TGTGCCAGCAGCCCTTCTAGCGGGAGTGACGAGCAGTACTTC.

The chain has TRBV6-2 or TRBV6-3 and TRBJ2-1, with 8 bases aligning to TRBD2. The germline CDR1 and CDR2 sequences are MNHEY and SVGEGT. Trimming cost V 4 bases and J 9 bases; bases outside gene matches: 11. This CDR3 region has 15 residues. CDR3 amino acids: CASSSVTGGLTEQFF. The CDR3 region has the DNA TGTGCCAGCAGTTCGGTAACGGGGGGGCTTACTGAGCAGTTCTTC.

A single count supports this clone. The chain is built from TRBV2 and TRBJ2-7; 13 bases are shared with TRBD2. CDR1 SNHLY and CDR2 FYNNEI come from the germline V gene. Trimming at V came to 7 bases and at J to 3 bases, leaving 9 bases not matched to a gene. The length of the CDR3 is 16 residues. Here the CDR3 reads CASILGLAGRDYEQYF. The CDR3, as DNA: TGTGCCAGCATTCTGGGACTAGCGGGAAGAGACTACGAGCAGTACTTC.

This clone was counted once. The V call is TRBV7-2, the J call TRBJ1-4; perhaps TRBD1 as D (5 bases). The germline V gene has CDR1 SGHTA and CDR2 FQGNSA. CDR3 length: 16 amino acids. The V and J ends lost 1 base and 1 base respectively, with 10 bases between them. The CDR3 loop reads CASSLVRDLTNEKLFF. The DNA for the CDR3 is TGTGCCAGCAGCTTAGTAAGGGACTTAACTAATGAAAAACTGTTTTTT. Together with reference TRBV7-2 and TRBJ1-4, the CDR3 gives the full variable domain: GAGVSQSPSNKVTEKGKDVELRCDPISGHTALYWYRQSLGQGLEFLIYFQGNSAPDKSGLPSDRFSAERTGGSVSTLTIQRTQQEDSAVYLCASSLVRDLTNEKLFFGSGTQLSVL.

This clone has just one count. The chain recombines TRBV5-1 with TRBJ2-1, with TRBD2 matching 11 bases. The CDR3 loop spans 16 amino acids. Germline trimming cut 0 bases from V and 6 bases from J; bases unmatched to any gene: 5. Germline values: CDR1 SGHRS, CDR2 YFSETQ. In DNA, the CDR3 is TGCGCCAGCAGCTTGGAAGGTAGCGGGAGGGCCAATGAGCAGTTCTTC. Encoded protein: CASSLEGSGRANEQFF.

The V gene is TRBV10-1, the J gene TRBJ2-7; maybe TRBD1 (5 bases). V lost 4 bases and J lost 2, with 12 bases in between. This CDR3 is built from 14 residues. The germline gives CDR1 WNHNN, CDR2 SYGVQD (reference sequence). The CDR3 spells CASSADSQTYEQYF. The CDR3 nucleotides read TGCGCCAGCAGTGCTGACAGCCAGACCTACGAGCAGTACTTC.

This clone was detected only a few times. This sequence joins TRBV15 and TRBJ2-3; D gene ambiguous. The CDR3 totals 14 residues. Trimming pared 4 bases from V and 1 base from J, leaving 9 bases between. Looked up from germline, CDR1 is LNHNV and CDR2 is YYDKDF (reference sequence). The CDR3 region has the DNA TGTGCCACCAGCACTATTTTGGGCACAGATACGCAGTATTTT. This translates into CATSTILGTDTQYF.

The chain is built from TRBV10-2 and TRBJ2-5; TRBD2 agrees at 8 bases. The germline V gene encodes CDR1 WSHSY and CDR2 SAAADI. V shed 4 bases, J shed 1 base, and the junction held 5 bases outside the gene matches. The CDR3 loop spans 15 amino acids. CDR3 amino acids: CASSVDGGGQETQYF. CDR3 DNA sequence: TGCGCCAGCAGTGTGGACGGGGGGGGCCAAGAGACCCAGTACTTC.

The chain uses TRBV9 and TRBJ2-1; 10 bases are shared with TRBD2. The trim removed 2 bases at V and 4 bases at J, leaving 6 bases unmatched. The CDR3 runs 16 residues. Germline V gene data show CDR1 as SGDLS and CDR2 as YYNGEE. The DNA for the CDR3 is TGTGCCAGCAGCGTTCGAAGCGGGGGGGATTACAATGAGCAGTTCTTC. Protein: CASSVRSGGDYNEQFF.